Listed below are T cell receptor beta chains from one sample, sequenced in a study of breast tumors, draining lymph nodes, adjacent tissues. TCRdb used MiXCR to reprocess the multiplex PCR reads, holding one entry per CDR3 protein. The table records about 35,000 distinct CDR3 sequences, 35% to 40% of them present only once. Sequencing used breast tumor tissue. Receptors were obtained from a female donor with breast cancer. Some clones in this sample may be carry-over from other donors' samples. CDR3s leave out the opening cysteine and the closing phenylalanine or tryptophan. Each record gives: V gene, J gene, CDR3 protein.

TRBV5-1	TRBJ2-1	ASSSRLAGDNERF
TRBV7-2	TRBJ2-1	ASSLAAGANEQF
TRBV19	TRBJ1-2	ASTPRQPSNYGYT
TRBV6-4	TRBJ1-3	ASSDTDFQDSKQLCRDTIY
TRBV6-1	TRBJ1-3	ASSEGLVNTIY
TRBV4-1	TRBJ1-6	ASSQFSASSYNSPLH
TRBV5-1	TRBJ2-2	ASSLSAGTSGRSNTGELF
TRBV15	TRBJ2-5	ATSLKLEDKTQY
TRBV5-6	TRBJ2-7	ASSPGTGGTYEQY
TRBV15	TRBJ2-1	ATSREFSGQGTYNEQF
TRBV7-2	TRBJ2-3	ASSSRDRVGTDTQY
TRBV2	TRBJ2-7	ASGTGTYEQY
TRBV12-5	TRBJ1-2	ASGLATGLVNYGYT
TRBV7-2	TRBJ2-1	ASSVGLAPVGASYNEQF
TRBV5-6	TRBJ2-6	ASSLAAAGGLT
TRBV5-1	TRBJ2-1	ASSTSGREGEQF
TRBV4-3	TRBJ2-1	ASSQDWGPLGPNEQF
TRBV10-3	TRBJ1-6	AISGTGGGESPLH
TRBV6-1	TRBJ1-6	ASKFYNSPLH
TRBV5-1	TRBJ2-2	ASSLGLAGGLNTGELF
TRBV20-1	TRBJ2-2	SARLANTGELF
TRBV6-5	TRBJ2-3	ASSYQGTDTQY
TRBV5-1	TRBJ2-7	ASSYSVSGEQY
TRBV28	TRBJ2-5	ASSLWPNRGETQY
TRBV7-9	TRBJ2-6	ASSSDRGAGANVLA
TRBV4-1	TRBJ2-7	ASSQAGGTTSYEQY
TRBV6-6	TRBJ1-2	ASSSMTNYGYT
TRBV12-3/TRBV12-4	TRBJ1-2	ASSGTGGYGYT
TRBV29-1	TRBJ2-1	SVDKTGKTYNEQF
TRBV5-4	TRBJ1-3	ASSGGTGEYRNTIY
TRBV5-1	TRBJ2-1	ASRPQRYNEQF
TRBV7-8	TRBJ1-2	ASAEAGTNYGYT
TRBV20-1	TRBJ2-1	SARDDPGGPSDEQF
TRBV15	TRBJ2-7	ATSRTSGSYEQY
TRBV10-3	TRBJ2-3	AIASPKTGNLPTDTQY
TRBV7-9	TRBJ2-1	ASSLGSQNEQF
TRBV12-3/TRBV12-4	TRBJ2-7	ASERHQTYEQY
TRBV28	TRBJ2-3	ASSKGTSGRRDTQY
TRBV20-1	TRBJ2-3	SALLRTDTQY
TRBV2	TRBJ1-4	ASTYQGQGGEKLF
TRBV15	TRBJ2-5	ATSRDTTSGSGTQY
TRBV28	TRBJ2-7	ASSMAGGPEQY
TRBV6-5	TRBJ2-7	ASKGTGTYEQY
TRBV9	TRBJ2-7	ASSVTGQTLYEQY
TRBV5-1	TRBJ1-2	ASSLHQSLHYGYT
TRBV5-1	TRBJ2-3	ASSLGRVAGGLTSTDTQY
TRBV5-6	TRBJ2-1	ASSYLRGPYNEQF
TRBV7-2	TRBJ2-7	ASRPSSGRSSYEQY
TRBV6-6	TRBJ1-2	ASSYRDRETWGYGYT
TRBV7-7	TRBJ2-5	ASSADTGGQETQY
TRBV14	TRBJ2-6	ASSPHRSGANVLT
TRBV6-5	TRBJ2-1	ASSTTSGGAREQF
TRBV28	TRBJ2-1	ASTLRDEQF
TRBV2	TRBJ1-4	ASSVLRGNEKLF
TRBV7-9	TRBJ1-2	ASSSGTGGLYGYT